This T cell receptor (beta chain) came from a study of T cell responses to AZD1222 COVID-19 vaccine. Note on this clone: Its antigen is unknown.

V lost 6 bases and J lost 7, with 16 bases in between. The CDR3 consists of 13 residues. Germline V gene lookup returns CDR1 ENHRY and CDR2 SYGVKD. The repertoire was sequenced with immunoSEQ multiplex PCR; TCRdb's copy has only in-frame clones and lacks some. The data show 130,000 to 150,000 clones, with under 95% seen just once and less than 5.5% held by the top ten. General study results and limits: Unmutated variant regions are reportedly targeted by nearly half of spike-specific TCRs. There were mostly white British donors and more females than males, and clonal diversity was possibly underestimated.

The rearrangement links TRBV10-3 to TRBJ2-7; D is ambiguous. The clonotype originates from an adult in good health. Sequencing was performed on peripheral blood, taken on day 0 of AZD1222 vaccination. As DNA, the CDR3 is TGTGCCATCAGATCGGAAGGGCGAGATGAGCAGTACTTC. The encoded protein is CAIRSEGRDEQYF.